Below are 13 T cell receptor beta chains sequenced from a single sample in a study of cytomegalovirus exposure and HLA in healthy donors (dated by TCRdb to about 2017). Receptor amplification or capture employed the immunoSEQ multiplex PCR assay. For the multiplex PCR, a mixture combining 60 forward primers for TCR Vbeta segments and 13 reverse primers for TCR Jbeta segments was used. TCRdb limited this immuneACCESS table to in-frame rearrangements with V and J called. A share of clones is missing; checked studies link under half to unresolved V genes, and the rest is unexplained. The sample data list about 140,000 clones, and roughly 83% of these were observed just once. Under 4.5% of the sample lies in the top ten. Sequenced sample: PBMCs. These receptor sequences come from a man aged 35-49 years in good health and CMV-seropositive.

The V gene is TRBV7-9, the J gene TRBJ1-4, with 11 bases identical to TRBD1. Trimming took 5 bases from V and 10 from J; bases not matched to a gene: 9. This CDR3 comprises 15 residues. CDR1 is SEHNR, CDR2 FQNEAQ, per germline (reference sequence). The CDR3 DNA reads as TGTGCCAGCAGCGAACCCGGGACAGGGGGTTTAAAACTGTTTTTT. As protein: CASSEPGTGGLKLFF.

J is TRBJ1-5 and V is TRBV7-2, with 10 bases lining up with TRBD1. Germline V gene lookup returns CDR1 SGHTA and CDR2 FQGNSA. Germline trimming cut 8 bases from V and 3 bases from J; bases unmatched to any gene: 1. The CDR3 covers 13 residues. CDR3 sequence: CASGTGDNQPQHF. The CDR3 nucleotides read TGTGCCAGCGGGACAGGGGACAATCAGCCCCAGCATTTT.

This clone was found a few times. This chain uses TRBV7-7 with TRBJ2-5; D not certain. The CDR3 extends over 14 amino acids. Germline-derived CDR1 and CDR2 are SSHAT and FNYEAQ (reference sequence). V lost 1 base and J 3 bases, leaving 9 bases between the germline ends. The chain's CDR3 is CASSLEFGEETQYF. CDR3 nucleotides: TGTGCCAGCAGCTTAGAGTTCGGAGAAGAGACCCAGTACTTC.

The chain employs TRBV29-1 and TRBJ2-5, with D possibly matching TRBD2 (5 bases). Trimming took 4 bases from V and 5 from J, leaving 11 bases between them. CDR3 size: 12 residues. Germline V CDR1 and CDR2: SQVTM, ANQGSEA. The CDR3 sequence is CSVATSMETQYF. The CDR3 coding sequence is TGCAGCGTTGCAACTAGTATGGAGACCCAGTACTTC.

The chain couples TRBV15 to TRBJ2-3; 10 nucleotides agree with TRBD2. CDR3 length equals 14 residues. Germline V lookup: CDR1 LNHNV, CDR2 YYDKDF (reference sequence). V gave up 4 bases and J gave up 6 bases; unmatched junction bases: 4. CDR3 sequence: CATSTERGGDTQYF. The CDR3 region has the DNA TGTGCCACCAGCACGGAGCGGGGGGGTGATACGCAGTATTTT. Using reference TRBV15 and TRBJ2-3 for the parts outside the CDR3, the full variable domain is DAMVIQNPRYQVTQFGKPVTLSCSQTLNHNVMYWYQQKSSQAPKLLFHYYDKDFNNEADTPDNFQSRRPNTSFCFLDIRSPGLGDTAMYLCATSTERGGDTQYFGPGTRLTVL.

The chain carries TRBV10-3 and TRBJ2-4; the match to TRBD1 covers 12 bases. CDR3 size: 15 residues. V was clipped by 5 bases and J by 5 bases; unmatched bases: 4. The V gene's germline CDR1 is ENHRY and CDR2 SYGVKD. In nucleotides, the CDR3 is TGTGCCATCAGTACCGGGACAGGGGGCGAAAACATTCAGTACTTC. This sequence encodes CAISTGTGGENIQYF.

The chain carries TRBV28 and TRBJ2-7; 8 positions agree with TRBD1. The CDR3 is made up of 15 amino acids. CDR1 is MDHEN and CDR2 is SYDVKM in the germline V gene. V dropped 4 bases and J dropped 3; count of bases not matched to a gene: 8. DNA for the CDR3: TGTGCCAGCAGTTCCGGACAGGGATTTAACTACGAGCAGTACTTC. This translates into CASSSGQGFNYEQYF.

A remark on this clone: Sequence at one end of the junction differs from germline and may be a read error. The chain couples TRBV7-2 to TRBJ2-5; 7 bases are a match to TRBD2. The CDR3 consists of 16 residues. Germline V gives CDR1 SGHTA, CDR2 FQGNSA. The CDR3 DNA reads as TGTGCCAGCATCTTATCGGGGGGACCGGTCCAAGAGACCCAGTACTTC. It codes for CASILSGGPVQETQYF.

This clone was recorded a few times. This sequence joins TRBV27 and TRBJ2-7; D may be TRBD2 (6 bases). Germline V lookup: CDR1 MNHEY, CDR2 SMNVEV (reference sequence). This CDR3 is 16 amino acids long. V lost 8 bases and J 0 bases, leaving 20 bases between the germline ends. The CDR3 DNA is TGTGCCAGCGTTGAACGTGGCGGGAAGAGCTCCTACGAGCAGTACTTC. This translates into CASVERGGKSSYEQYF.

This clone was counted a few times. CDR3 sequence: CASSLVEGIETQYF. The CDR3 DNA is TGCGCCAGCAGCTTGGTAGAGGGAATAGAGACCCAGTACTTC. J is TRBJ2-5 and V is TRBV5-1, with D tentatively TRBD2 (5 bases). Trimming shortened V by 0 bases and J by 4 bases, and 10 bases separated the two germline ends. Germline V gene lookup returns CDR1 SGHRS and CDR2 YFSETQ. This CDR3 spans 14 amino acids. The whole variable domain, remainder taken from reference TRBV5-1 and TRBJ2-5, is KAGVTQTPRYLIKTRGQQVTLSCSPISGHRSVSWYQQTPGQGLQFLFEYFSETQRNKGNFPGRFSGRQFSNSRSEMNVSTLELGDSALYLCASSLVEGIETQYFGPGTRLLVL.

The rearrangement joins TRBV14 to TRBJ1-1; D might be TRBD1 (6 bases). This CDR3 is 18 amino acids long. V lost 0 bases to trimming and J lost 1 base, with 18 bases between them. Germline CDR1 reads SGHDN; CDR2 reads FVKESK. The CDR3 loop is CASSQDRGPGVGNTEAFF. In DNA, the CDR3 is TGTGCCAGCAGCCAAGACAGGGGCCCGGGCGTGGGGAACACTGAAGCTTTCTTT. Full variable domain (missing parts from reference TRBV14 and TRBJ1-1): EAGVTQFPSHSVIEKGQTVTLRCDPISGHDNLYWYRRVMGKEIKFLLHFVKESKQDESGMPNNRFLAERTGGTYSTLKVQPAELEDSGVYFCASSQDRGPGVGNTEAFFGQGTRLTVV.

This chain links TRBV6-5 with TRBJ1-1; weak D call: TRBD1 (6 bases). Germline CDR1 is MNHEY and CDR2 is SVGAGI. The CDR3 covers 15 residues. Trimming took 0 bases from V and 3 from J, leaving 11 bases between them. DNA for the CDR3: TGTGCCAGCAGTTACTCTCCTTCAGGGGACACTGAAGCTTTCTTT. Its translation is CASSYSPSGDTEAFF.

This chain connects TRBV10-3 to TRBJ1-2, with D possibly matching TRBD1 (5 bases). V lost 6 bases, J lost 4 bases, and 9 bases lay in between. The length of the CDR3 is 12 residues. Germline-derived CDR1 and CDR2 are ENHRY and SYGVKD. This CDR3 is CAIRRQPYGYTF. The CDR3 region has the DNA TGTGCCATCAGAAGACAGCCCTATGGCTACACCTTC.